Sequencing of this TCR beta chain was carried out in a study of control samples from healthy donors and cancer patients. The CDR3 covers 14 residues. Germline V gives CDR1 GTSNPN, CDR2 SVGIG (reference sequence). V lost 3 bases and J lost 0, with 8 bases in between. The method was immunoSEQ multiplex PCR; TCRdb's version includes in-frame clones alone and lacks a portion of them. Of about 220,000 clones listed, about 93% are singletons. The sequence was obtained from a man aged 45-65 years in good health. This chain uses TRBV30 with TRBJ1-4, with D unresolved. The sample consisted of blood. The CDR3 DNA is TGTGCCTGGAGGCAGCGTCCAACTAATGAAAAACTGTTTTTT. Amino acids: CAWRQRPTNEKLFF.